The rows below give T cell receptor beta chains drawn from one sample of a study of OX40 agonist ivuxolimab in advanced cancers. Profiled with immunoSEQ multiplex PCR; TCRdb holds only in-frame clones, not every one. The sample lists roughly 89,000 clones; roughly 93% were seen once. Here the sequenced sample was CD4+ or CD8+ T cells sorted from blood, taken in a trial of the OX40 agonist ivuxolimab. These receptors all stem from an adult with an advanced solid tumor such as melanoma, head and neck, liver or kidney cancer. CDR3s include the opening cysteine and the closing phenylalanine or tryptophan. D genes are given only for firm matches. The size field is filled for only some rows; it gives once, few, many or a size class.

.	.	TRBV21-1	TRBJ1-3	CASSKGGLRNSGNTIYF	TGTGCCAGCAGCAAGGGGGGGCTGAGGAACTCTGGAAACACCATATATTTT
.	.	TRBV5-6	TRBJ2-5	CASSLRSSQETQYF	TGTGCCAGCAGCTTGAGGTCTAGCCAAGAGACCCAGTACTTC
.	TRBD2	TRBV29-1	TRBJ2-5	CSAAHRTSGTWETQYF	TGCAGCGCTGCCCATCGGACTAGCGGGACATGGGAGACCCAGTACTTC
.	TRBD1	TRBV6-1	TRBJ1-5	CASSEGQGRPQHF	TGTGCCAGCAGTGAAGGACAGGGGAGGCCCCAGCATTTT
.	TRBD1	TRBV5-1	TRBJ2-6	CASSLWGQDNVLTF	TGCGCCAGCAGCTTGTGGGGACAGGACAACGTCCTGACTTTC
.	.	TRBV28	TRBJ1-1	CASSLSGGTRNTEAFF	TGTGCCAGCAGTTTATCCGGGGGGACCCGGAACACTGAAGCTTTCTTT
.	.	TRBV7-2	TRBJ2-1	CASSTKGGSYNEQFF	TGTGCCAGCAGCACCAAGGGGGGGTCCTACAATGAGCAGTTCTTC
.	TRBD1	TRBV5-6	TRBJ2-7	CASSLAGQGVYEQYF	TGTGCCAGCAGCCTGGCCGGACAGGGGGTGTACGAGCAGTACTTC
.	.	TRBV5-1	TRBJ2-2	CASSFLGEVLFF	TGCGCCAGCAGCTTCTTAGGGGAGGTCCTGTTTTTT
.	.	TRBV15	TRBJ2-5	CATSRDVLETQYF	TGTGCCACCAGCAGAGATGTGTTAGAGACCCAGTACTTC
.	TRBD2	TRBV28	TRBJ2-1	CASCGGRNGYYNEQFF	TGTGCCAGCTGCGGGGGGAGAAACGGCTACTACAATGAGCAGTTCTTC
.	TRBD2	TRBV9	TRBJ2-1	CASSVGGTAGGRDEQFF	TGTGCCAGCAGCGTAGGAGGAACTGCGGGAGGGAGGGATGAGCAGTTCTTC
.	TRBD2	TRBV14	TRBJ2-1	CASSQVSGSSYNEQFF	TGTGCCAGCAGCCAAGTTAGCGGGAGCTCCTACAATGAGCAGTTCTTC
.	TRBD1	TRBV19	TRBJ1-2	CASRHDRGRSRDYGYTF	TGTGCCAGTAGGCATGACAGGGGAAGATCGCGCGACTATGGCTACACCTTC
.	TRBD1	TRBV28	TRBJ2-5	CASSWTGVETQYF	TGTGCCAGCAGTTGGACAGGGGTCGAGACCCAGTACTTC
few	.	TRBV28	TRBJ2-7	CASSSMGHGFVYEQYF	TGTGCCAGCAGTTCGATGGGACACGGTTTCGTATACGAGCAGTACTTC
.	.	TRBV18	TRBJ1-5	CASSPPGTLGSQPQHF	TGTGCCAGCTCACCACCAGGGACTCTGGGGAGTCAGCCCCAGCATTTT
few	.	TRBV4-1	TRBJ1-4	CASSRPDRNEKLFF	TGCGCCAGCAGCCGACCGGACCGTAATGAAAAACTGTTTTTT
.	.	TRBV5-1	TRBJ1-6	CASSGGRGNSPLHF	TGCGCCAGCAGTGGGGGGCGAGGTAATTCACCCCTCCACTTT
.	.	TRBV7-9	TRBJ1-1	CASSLVDVGTSLF	TGTGCCAGCAGCTTAGTCGATGTCGGGACGTCGCTCTTT
.	.	TRBV15	TRBJ2-7	CATSRAVTSIYEQYF	TGTGCCACCAGCAGAGCAGTTACCTCCATCTACGAGCAGTACTTC
.	TRBD1	TRBV6-5	TRBJ2-5	CASSPAGTGVETQYF	TGTGCCAGCAGCCCTGCCGGGACAGGGGTAGAGACCCAGTACTTC
.	TRBD1	TRBV29-1	TRBJ2-2	CSVQAGGRSGELFF	TGCAGCGTTCAGGCAGGGGGCCGGTCCGGGGAGCTGTTTTTT
once	TRBD1	TRBV29-1	TRBJ1-1	CSAKGQGGTEAFF	TGCAGCGCTAAAGGACAGGGGGGCACTGAAGCTTTCTTT
.	.	TRBV4-3	TRBJ1-3	CASSQARRGNGNTIYF	TGCGCCAGCAGCCAAGCCCGCAGGGGAAATGGAAACACCATATATTTT
.	.	TRBV21-1	TRBJ2-3	CASSKDGVGGRATDTQYF	TGTGCCAGCAGCAAAGACGGTGTGGGCGGGAGGGCAACAGATACGCAGTATTTT
once	.	TRBV6-5	TRBJ2-7	CASSYSIGPSSYEQYF	TGTGCCAGCAGTTACTCAATAGGGCCGAGCTCCTACGAGCAGTACTTC
.	TRBD2	TRBV7-3	TRBJ2-3	CASSRRTSGTDTQYF	TGTGCCAGCAGTCGACGGACTAGCGGGACAGATACGCAGTATTTT
few	.	TRBV27	TRBJ2-6	CASRGYGANVLTF	TGTGCCAGTAGGGGTTATGGGGCCAACGTCCTGACTTTC
.	.	TRBV19	TRBJ1-3	CASLTLSGNTIYF	TGTGCCAGCCTAACACTGTCTGGAAACACCATATATTTT
.	.	TRBV11-1	TRBJ2-7	CASSLGHHLEQYF	TGTGCCAGCAGCTTGGGACACCATCTAGAGCAGTACTTC
.	.	TRBV18	TRBJ2-7	CASSPRGRHSYEQYF	TGTGCCAGCTCACCACGAGGCAGGCACTCCTACGAGCAGTACTTC
.	TRBD1	TRBV13	TRBJ2-1	CASRKSGTGVGEQFF	TGTGCCAGCAGGAAATCCGGGACAGGAGTGGGTGAGCAGTTCTTC
.	TRBD2	TRBV7-2	TRBJ2-2	CASSLAGGRNTGELFF	TGTGCCAGCAGCTTAGCCGGCGGGAGGAATACCGGGGAGCTGTTTTTT
.	.	TRBV7-3	TRBJ2-2	CASSIKGPRGGELFF	TGTGCCAGCAGCATTAAAGGGCCCAGAGGCGGGGAGCTGTTTTTT
.	TRBD2	TRBV7-3	TRBJ2-3	CASSLNPAGARSSTDTQYF	TGTGCCAGCAGCTTAAATCCGGCGGGAGCCCGAAGTAGCACAGATACGCAGTATTTT
.	.	TRBV29-1	TRBJ1-4	CSVKLLLEEKLFF	TGCAGCGTCAAGCTCCTTTTGGAGGAAAAACTGTTTTTT
.	.	TRBV11-3	TRBJ2-1	CASSLGGKRSNEQFF	TGTGCCAGCAGCTTAGGAGGGAAGCGTAGCAATGAGCAGTTCTTC
few	TRBD2	TRBV7-2	TRBJ2-5	CASSLQAGGRETQYF	TGTGCCAGCAGCTTACAAGCGGGAGGGCGAGAGACCCAGTACTTC
.	TRBD1	TRBV27	TRBJ1-2	CASRYSFRQGATNGYTF	TGTGCCAGCAGGTATTCCTTCAGACAGGGGGCGACTAATGGCTACACCTTC
.	.	TRBV10-3	TRBJ2-1	CAILLTSSYNEQFF	TGTGCCATCCTTCTAACGAGCTCCTACAATGAGCAGTTCTTC
.	.	TRBV4-1	TRBJ2-3	CASRASVTTDTQYF	TGCGCCAGCAGGGCTAGCGTTACCACAGATACGCAGTATTTT
.	.	TRBV7-3	TRBJ2-5	CASSSNPQETQYF	TGTGCCAGCAGCTCAAACCCACAAGAGACCCAGTACTTC
.	.	TRBV5-8	TRBJ2-7	CASTPSHLGYEQYF	TGTGCCAGCACCCCCTCCCACCTCGGCTACGAGCAGTACTTC
.	TRBD2	TRBV28	TRBJ2-7	CASRELAGNSYEQYF	TGTGCCAGCAGGGAACTAGCGGGAAATTCCTACGAGCAGTACTTC
.	.	TRBV5-1	TRBJ2-7	CASSQGSPPRQYF	TGCGCCAGCAGCCAGGGGTCACCACCTCGGCAGTACTTC
.	.	TRBV28	TRBJ2-4	CASSLFRTKNIQYF	TGTGCCAGCAGTTTGTTCCGAACCAAAAACATTCAGTACTTC
.	.	TRBV5-5	TRBJ2-7	CASSPDIREEQYF	TGTGCCAGCAGCCCGGACATTCGGGAGGAGCAGTACTTC
few	TRBD2	TRBV27	TRBJ2-1	CASSLLGSGSGNEQFF	TGTGCCAGCAGTTTATTAGGTAGCGGGAGTGGGAATGAGCAGTTCTTC